This T cell receptor beta chain appears in the sequencing data of a study of read filtering for tumor transcriptome and immune sequencing. Findings and caveats of the study: The CD138-negative fraction was mixed bone marrow immune cells, not pure T cells. IR-seq captured clonotypes deeper and more reliably than RNA-seq. Approximately 79% of IR-seq clonotypes had a single read, yet these held roughly 3.7% of reads. Dropping single-read clonotypes raised IR-seq and RNA-seq shared-clonotype correlation.

Molecular barcoded adaptors covering alpha/delta and beta/gamma chains were used on 400 to 450 ng RNA. TCRdb analysed the reads with MiXCR anew, one entry per CDR3 protein. The sample holds 35,000 to 40,000 distinct CDR3 sequences, about an eighth seen once. V dropped 0 bases and J dropped 0; count of bases not matched to a gene: 5. CDR3 length equals 16 residues. CDR1 and CDR2 from the germline V gene are SQVTM and ANQGSEA. This clonotype was counted ten times or more. Its specificity is unknown. The TCR was taken from a donor at least 40 years old with multiple myeloma. Sequences were obtained from a population of CD138-negative cells sorted from bone marrow. The chain couples TRBV29-1 to TRBJ2-4; 7 bases line up with TRBD1. CDR3 bases: TGCAGCGTTGAAGATCCGCACAGGGGAGCCAAAAACATTCAGTACTTC. As protein: CSVEDPHRGAKNIQYF.